This passage covers 9 T cell receptor beta chains from one sample sequenced in a study of PD-L1 blockade in urothelial cancer. TCRdb's table, derived via immunoSEQ multiplex PCR, lists solely in-frame clones and lacks some. The sample shows some 51,000 clones, approximately 90% of them seen only once. The time point is: peripheral blood 6 weeks after treatment start. The source was PBMCs, collected around atezolizumab (anti-PD-L1) treatment. The receptors here all came from a man aged 55 to 70 with urothelial cancer.

The chain combines TRBV9 with TRBJ2-7; D unresolved. Trimming stripped 1 base from V and 2 bases from J, with 10 bases between. The CDR3 has 14 residues. CDR1 and CDR2 (germline): SGDLS, YYNGEE. The DNA of the CDR3 is TGTGCCAGCAGCGTATCGCCAGTGACCTACGAGCAGTACTTC. This gives the protein CASSVSPVTYEQYF.

This chain joins TRBV10-3 and TRBJ2-6, with D uncertain. CDR1 is ENHRY and CDR2 is SYGVKD in the germline V gene. CDR3 length: 14 amino acids. V lost 8 bases to trimming and J lost 1 base, with 9 bases between them. Here the CDR3 reads CAIAFFSGANVLTF. DNA for the CDR3: TGTGCCATCGCGTTTTTTTCTGGGGCCAACGTCCTGACTTTC.

The rearrangement links TRBV6-5 to TRBJ1-1; D is perhaps TRBD1 (5 bases). The V gene's germline CDR1 is MNHEY and CDR2 SVGAGI. This CDR3 spans 14 amino acids. V was clipped by 6 bases and J by 2 bases, with 13 bases between them. CDR3 sequence reads: CASRNGGGNTEAFF. In nucleotides, the CDR3 is TGTGCCAGCAGAAACGGGGGGGGAAACACTGAAGCTTTCTTT.

The rearrangement joins TRBV6-5 to TRBJ1-4; D not certain. The length of the CDR3 is 12 residues. Germline assignment: CDR1 MNHEY and CDR2 SVGAGI. V lost 6 bases and J 6 bases, leaving 8 bases between the germline ends. Written as DNA, the CDR3 is TGTGCCAGCAGGTCGGGAGATGAAAAACTGTTTTTT. Translating gives CASRSGDEKLFF.

This clone was recorded once. The chain recombines TRBV6-5 with TRBJ1-2; 9 bases line up with TRBD1. The CDR3 sequence is 13 residues long. The V segment lost 9 bases and the J segment 5 bases; nucleotides outside the gene matches: 7. From germline, CDR1 is MNHEY and CDR2 SVGAGI. DNA for the CDR3: TGTGCCAGTAAGACAGGGGGGGAATATGGCTACACCTTC. Translation gives CASKTGGEYGYTF.

V is TRBV15 and J is TRBJ2-3; 9 nucleotides line up with TRBD2. J gave up 4 bases and V 5 bases, and 4 bases lay outside the gene matches. CDR1 is LNHNV, CDR2 YYDKDF, per germline (reference sequence). CDR3 length: 14 amino acids. The CDR3 DNA reads TGTGCCACCAGCGGGACTAGCCCCGCAGATACGCAGTATTTT. As protein: CATSGTSPADTQYF.

V is TRBV5-1 and J is TRBJ2-7; TRBD1 matches at 7 bases. CDR1 SGHRS and CDR2 YFSETQ come from the germline V gene. Trimming took 0 bases from V and 0 from J; bases not matched to a gene: 3. There are 15 residues in the CDR3. The chain's CDR3 is CASSLARGTSYEQYF. The CDR3 bases are TGCGCCAGCAGCTTGGCCAGGGGGACCTCCTACGAGCAGTACTTC.

CDR3 protein: CASSQDLTGWGETQYF. The CDR3 DNA reads as TGCGCCAGCAGCCAAGATTTAACAGGGTGGGGGGAGACCCAGTACTTC. The chain carries TRBV4-1 and TRBJ2-5; a weak D match, TRBD1 (6 bases). The germline V gene encodes CDR1 MGHRA and CDR2 YSYEKL. The CDR3 sequence is 16 residues long. V shed 0 bases and J shed 5 bases, with 16 bases lying between them.

The chain couples TRBV9 to TRBJ2-3; maybe TRBD2 (5 bases). The CDR3 has 17 residues. Trimming cost V 6 bases and J 2 bases, with 22 bases left between them. Germline CDR1 SGDLS, CDR2 YYNGEE. In nucleotides, the CDR3 is TGTGCCAGCACCACCGCGTCGGGCGGAGGCCCCACAGATACGCAGTATTTT. It translates to CASTTASGGGPTDTQYF.